The rows below give T cell receptor beta chains drawn from one sample of a study of blood T cell repertoires in COVID-19. TCRdb's table, derived via immunoSEQ multiplex PCR, lists solely in-frame clones and lacks some. Altogether 150,000 to 250,000 clones are present, about 95% being singletons, with the ten largest covering approximately 0.69%. The specimen sequenced was peripheral blood. The receptor source for this set is a man younger than 40 with COVID-19, enrolled during active disease. Both conserved end residues are part of each CDR3. The D gene is left open where the match is weak. Clone size, where shown, is once, few, many, or a class for clones that have expanded.

V: TRBV10-3; J: TRBJ1-3; length: 15; D: TRBD1; size: .; DNA: TGTGCCATCAGTGACCCGGACAGGAGAGGAAACACCATATATTTT; CDR3: CAISDPDRRGNTIYF
V: TRBV10-3; J: TRBJ2-1; length: 17; D: TRBD2; size: .; DNA: TGTGCCATCAGTGAGGATGAAGCGGGGGCCCGAGCAACTGAGCAGTTCTTC; CDR3: CAISEDEAGARATEQFF
V: TRBV5-1; J: TRBJ1-6; length: 13; D: TRBD1; size: .; DNA: TGCGCCAGCAGCCGGGACAGGGGTTCACCCCTCCACTTT; CDR3: CASSRDRGSPLHF
V: TRBV5-1; J: TRBJ1-6; length: 13; D: TRBD1; size: .; DNA: TGCGCCAGCAGCTTACAGGGGGGATCACCCCTCCACTTT; CDR3: CASSLQGGSPLHF
V: TRBV9; J: TRBJ1-2; length: 15; D: .; size: .; DNA: TGTGCCAGCAGCGTAGCATTGGGGCAGTTCTATGGCTACACCTTC; CDR3: CASSVALGQFYGYTF
V: TRBV7-2; J: TRBJ1-5; length: 18; D: TRBD1; size: .; DNA: TGTGCCAGCAGCTTAGGCGACAGGGGAGTCTTCGGCAATCAGCCCCAGCATTTT; CDR3: CASSLGDRGVFGNQPQHF
V: TRBV4-1; J: TRBJ1-6; length: 16; D: TRBD1; size: .; DNA: TGCGCCAGCAGCCAACGACAGGGGTCCTATAATTCACCCCTCCACTTT; CDR3: CASSQRQGSYNSPLHF
V: TRBV2; J: TRBJ2-5; length: 16; D: TRBD2; size: .; DNA: TGTGCCAGCAGGACGACTAGCGGGGGGTCACAAGAGACCCAGTACTTC; CDR3: CASRTTSGGSQETQYF
V: TRBV19; J: TRBJ2-1; length: 17; D: TRBD2; size: .; DNA: TGTGCCAGTAGTATAGTGGGCGGGGGGACTCCCTACAATGAGCAGTTCTTC; CDR3: CASSIVGGGTPYNEQFF
V: TRBV5-4; J: TRBJ1-6; length: 14; D: .; size: .; DNA: TGTGCCAGCAGCTCTGACAGGCGGGATTCACCCCTCCACTTT; CDR3: CASSSDRRDSPLHF
V: TRBV10-3; J: TRBJ2-1; length: 17; D: TRBD2; size: once; DNA: TGTGCCATCAGTGAGTCCCCTGCGGGGGGGCCGGACAATGAGCAGTTCTTC; CDR3: CAISESPAGGPDNEQFF
V: TRBV6-6; J: TRBJ1-6; length: 14; D: TRBD1; size: .; DNA: TGTGCCAGCAGTAGGGACAGGCATAATTCACCCCTCCACTTT; CDR3: CASSRDRHNSPLHF
V: TRBV19; J: TRBJ2-5; length: 13; D: .; size: .; DNA: TGTGCCAGTAGTGCAGGGGTTTTCGGGACCCAGTACTTC; CDR3: CASSAGVFGTQYF
V: TRBV6-5; J: TRBJ2-5; length: 14; D: TRBD2; size: .; DNA: TGTGCCAGCAGGACCGGGGGGTACCAAGAGACCCAGTACTTC; CDR3: CASRTGGYQETQYF
V: TRBV27; J: TRBJ1-2; length: 13; D: .; size: .; DNA: TGTGCCAGCAGTTTATCCAGACAGGCCGGCTACACCTTC; CDR3: CASSLSRQAGYTF
V: TRBV14; J: TRBJ2-3; length: 15; D: .; size: .; DNA: TGTGCCAGCAGCCATGAGAAGATCCCCTGGGATACGCAGTATTTT; CDR3: CASSHEKIPWDTQYF
V: TRBV18; J: TRBJ2-5; length: 13; D: .; size: .; DNA: TGTGCCAGCTCACCACCCAGCCAAGAGACCCAGTACTTC; CDR3: CASSPPSQETQYF
V: TRBV19; J: TRBJ1-5; length: 15; D: .; size: once; DNA: TGTGCCAGTAGTAGGGGGGATTATAGCAATCAGCCCCAGCATTTT; CDR3: CASSRGDYSNQPQHF
V: TRBV19; J: TRBJ1-2; length: 14; D: .; size: .; DNA: TGTGCCAGTAGAGACAGAAACCCTAACTATGGCTACACCTTC; CDR3: CASRDRNPNYGYTF
V: TRBV6-5; J: TRBJ1-3; length: 12; D: .; size: .; DNA: TGTGCCAGCCTCGGGTCTGGAAACACCATATATTTT; CDR3: CASLGSGNTIYF
V: TRBV6-5; J: TRBJ2-4; length: 14; D: .; size: .; DNA: TGTGCCAGCCAAGGGGCCGGGGCCAAAAACATTCAGTACTTC; CDR3: CASQGAGAKNIQYF
V: TRBV12-3/TRBV12-4; J: TRBJ1-2; length: 13; D: TRBD1; size: .; DNA: TGTGCCAGCAGATCCAGGGGGCTGGATGGCTACACCTTC; CDR3: CASRSRGLDGYTF
V: TRBV30; J: TRBJ1-1; length: 12; D: TRBD1; size: .; DNA: TGTGCCTGTGACAGGGGGCTCGTAGGAGCTTTCTTT; CDR3: CACDRGLVGAFF
V: TRBV15; J: TRBJ1-5; length: 15; D: .; size: .; DNA: TGTGCCACCAGCAACTTCGACTATAGCAATCAGCCCCAGCATTTT; CDR3: CATSNFDYSNQPQHF
V: TRBV4-1; J: TRBJ1-2; length: 15; D: .; size: .; DNA: TGCGCCAGCAGCCAGTCACAGGGTTTAGCCCGGGGCTACACCTTC; CDR3: CASSQSQGLARGYTF
V: TRBV11-2; J: TRBJ1-5; length: 16; D: .; size: .; DNA: TGTGCCAGCAGCTTAGTCCTGCGGTCCTCCAATCAGCCCCAGCATTTT; CDR3: CASSLVLRSSNQPQHF